Listed below are T cell receptor beta chains from one sample, sequenced in a study of blood T cell repertoires in COVID-19. Here immunoSEQ multiplex PCR was the method, and the copy in TCRdb shows in-frame clones only, minus some. The sample carries more than 300,000 clones, roughly nine tenths recorded once. The specimen was PBMCs or T cells enriched from blood (not recorded which). These receptors were obtained from a woman aged 25 to 39 who had been exposed to COVID-19. The CDR3 runs from the conserved cysteine through the conserved F or W. D genes are given only for firm matches. Size tells how often a clone was seen (once, few, many) or the class of an expanded clone, and some rows leave it out.

D,J,V,size,DNA,CDR3
NA,TRBJ2-3,TRBV4-3,NA,TGCGCCAGCAGCCAAGGTCCGGGACAGCGGGTCTCAGATACGCAGTATTTT,CASSQGPGQRVSDTQYF
NA,TRBJ2-2,TRBV7-9,NA,TGTGCCAGCAGCGCGACAGAAACCGGGGAGCTGTTTTTT,CASSATETGELFF
NA,TRBJ1-1,TRBV6-5,once,TGTGCCAGCAGTTACAACGCAGGATCGAACACTGAAGCTTTCTTT,CASSYNAGSNTEAFF
NA,TRBJ2-3,TRBV29-1,NA,TGCAGTACCTGCCCGGGAACAGATACGCAGTATTTT,CSTCPGTDTQYF
NA,TRBJ1-1,TRBV4-1,NA,TGCGCCAGCAGCCAAGATCCCCGACAGGCGAACACTGAAGCTTTCTTT,CASSQDPRQANTEAFF
TRBD1,TRBJ2-7,TRBV5-4,NA,TGTGCCAGCAGCTTGGCCAGGGGGATCTCCTACGAGCAGTACTTC,CASSLARGISYEQYF
NA,TRBJ2-1,TRBV4-1,NA,TGCGCCAGCAGCCAAGAGTTTGCGGGGGCGGGCAATGAGCAGTTCTTC,CASSQEFAGAGNEQFF
TRBD1,TRBJ1-2,TRBV5-5,NA,TGTGCCAGCAGCTTAGACAGGGGGCACGGTGGCTACACCTTC,CASSLDRGHGGYTF
NA,TRBJ1-5,TRBV7-9,NA,TGTGCCAGCAGCCCCGTAGGTGGGCCGGGGGATCAGCCCCAGCATTTT,CASSPVGGPGDQPQHF
NA,TRBJ2-5,TRBV10-3,NA,TGTGCCTCCGGGGGGCGGGACGGTGTAAAAGAGACCCAGTACTTC,CASGGRDGVKETQYF
TRBD2,TRBJ2-4,TRBV11-2,NA,TGTGCCAGCAGCGGGGTTCGGGGGGTATTAGCCAAAAACATTCAGTACTTC,CASSGVRGVLAKNIQYF
TRBD2,TRBJ2-5,TRBV9,few,TGTGCCAGCAGCTGGACTAGCGGGGGGGCGGAGACCCAGTACTTC,CASSWTSGGAETQYF
TRBD1,TRBJ2-2,TRBV6-4,NA,TGTGCCAGCAGTGAACCAAACCAGGTAGGGGACAGAACCGGGGAGCTGTTTTTT,CASSEPNQVGDRTGELFF
TRBD2,TRBJ2-3,TRBV5-1,NA,TGCGCCAGCAGCTGGAGCGGGGGGGGCACAGATACGCAGTATTTT,CASSWSGGGTDTQYF
NA,TRBJ1-3,TRBV28,NA,TGTGCCAGCAGTATGGTGGGGGCTTACTCTGGAAACACCATATATTTT,CASSMVGAYSGNTIYF
NA,TRBJ2-2,TRBV19,NA,TGTGCCAGTAAATCCTCCCTGACAGGGAGGCTTCTAACCGGGGAGCTGTTTTTT,CASKSSLTGRLLTGELFF
TRBD1,TRBJ1-4,TRBV2,NA,TGTGCCAGCAGAACCGGGACAGCGATTGAAAAACTGTTTTTT,CASRTGTAIEKLFF
NA,TRBJ1-2,TRBV24-1,NA,TGTGCCACCAGTGATGGGGGCAGATTCTATGGCTACACCTTC,CATSDGGRFYGYTF
TRBD1,TRBJ1-5,TRBV7-2,NA,TGTGCCAGCAGCCCTCGAACCCCCGGGACAGGGGGAGGTCAGCCCCAGCATTTT,CASSPRTPGTGGGQPQHF
TRBD2,TRBJ2-3,TRBV3-1/TRBV3-2,NA,TGTGCCAGCAGAGAGACTAGCGGAGGTAGCACAGATACGCAGTATTTT,CASRETSGGSTDTQYF
TRBD2,TRBJ2-3,TRBV2,NA,TGTGCCAGCACTCGAGCGGGGGAGCACACAGATACGCAGTATTTT,CASTRAGEHTDTQYF
TRBD1,TRBJ1-1,TRBV18,NA,TGTGCCAGCTCACCCGGACAGGGGGCTGAAGCTTTCTTT,CASSPGQGAEAFF
TRBD2,TRBJ2-7,TRBV5-6,few,TGTGCCAGCAGCTTGCGCCTAGCGGGGGGCGGCGAGCAGTACTTC,CASSLRLAGGGEQYF
TRBD1,TRBJ1-3,TRBV10-2,NA,TGCGCCAGCACCGGACAGGGAATCCCAGGGGACACCATATATTTT,CASTGQGIPGDTIYF
TRBD2,TRBJ2-3,TRBV6-5,NA,TGTGCCAGCAGTTACCGGCTAGCGGACGATACGCAGTATTTT,CASSYRLADDTQYF
NA,TRBJ1-1,TRBV4-3,NA,TGCGCCAGCAGCCAAGATTCGACAGGAGATGCTTTCTTT,CASSQDSTGDAFF
NA,TRBJ1-1,TRBV13,NA,TGTGCCAGCCGGGACACTTACACTGAAGCTTTCTTT,CASRDTYTEAFF
NA,TRBJ1-2,TRBV27,NA,TGTGCCAGCACTACTCGGGGCTATGGCTACACCTTC,CASTTRGYGYTF
NA,TRBJ2-1,TRBV12-3/TRBV12-4,NA,TGTGCCAGCAACCCCGGGACATACAATGAGCAGTTCTTC,CASNPGTYNEQFF
NA,TRBJ2-7,TRBV29-1,NA,TGCAGCGTTGAGGCGGATTTCTCCGACGAGCAGTACTTC,CSVEADFSDEQYF
TRBD1,TRBJ1-1,TRBV5-8,NA,TGTGCCAGCAGCTATAGGGGGACAGCCGGTGGCACTGAAGCTTTCTTT,CASSYRGTAGGTEAFF
NA,TRBJ2-7,TRBV19,NA,TGTGCCAGTAGTTTGGGACAAAGGAGCTCCTACGAGCAGTACTTC,CASSLGQRSSYEQYF
NA,TRBJ2-1,TRBV6-5,NA,TGTGCCAGCAGCTACGGGACACGCAGCGATGAGCAGTTCTTC,CASSYGTRSDEQFF
TRBD1,TRBJ1-1,TRBV5-8,NA,TGTGCCAGCAGCCAAAAATTGGGACAGGGGAACACTGAAGCTTTCTTT,CASSQKLGQGNTEAFF
NA,TRBJ1-1,TRBV19,NA,TGTGCCAGTAAAAAGACATTTGTTGGGGCCTCGCCCGAAGCTTTCTTT,CASKKTFVGASPEAFF
TRBD1,TRBJ2-1,TRBV18,NA,TGTGCCAGCTCACCCGGGACAGGTCGCGAGCAGTTCTTC,CASSPGTGREQFF
TRBD1,TRBJ2-5,TRBV10-3,NA,TGTGCCATCAGCCTTAGACAGGGTGCGGTAGAGACCCAGTACTTC,CAISLRQGAVETQYF
TRBD1,TRBJ2-7,TRBV2,NA,TGTGCCAGCAGTGGGACAGGGGGATACGAGCAGTACTTC,CASSGTGGYEQYF
NA,TRBJ1-1,TRBV10-2,NA,TGCGCCAGCGCGAGCGCATCCGAAGCTTTCTTT,CASASASEAFF
NA,TRBJ2-7,TRBV24-1,once,TGTGCCACCAGTGACAGGATCTCCTACGAGCAGTACTTC,CATSDRISYEQYF
TRBD1,TRBJ1-3,TRBV29-1,NA,TGCAGCGCAGGGACAGGGAGTGGAAACACCATATATTTT,CSAGTGSGNTIYF
NA,TRBJ1-1,TRBV19,NA,TGTGCCAGTAGTATAGTTGGGGGCAGTATGAACACTGAAGCTTTCTTT,CASSIVGGSMNTEAFF
NA,TRBJ1-5,TRBV6-1,NA,TGTGCCAGCAGTGATGTAACAGCTAATCAGCCCCAGCATTTT,CASSDVTANQPQHF
NA,TRBJ1-5,TRBV6-5,NA,TGTGCCAGCAGCCACCGGGACACCACGATTGAGCCCCAGCATTTT,CASSHRDTTIEPQHF
NA,TRBJ1-1,TRBV11-2,once,TGTGCCAGCAGCCAAAGACGCGGGATGAACACTGAAGCTTTCTTT,CASSQRRGMNTEAFF
TRBD1,TRBJ1-4,TRBV27,NA,TGTGCCAGCAGTTTGGGGGGGTACCACCCCGACGACAGGGGGCGTGCTTCTCCGGAAAAACTGTTTTTT,CASSLGGYHPDDRGRASPEKLFF
TRBD1,TRBJ1-5,TRBV2,NA,TGTGCCAGCAGTGAAGTGAGGACAGGGGGCAATCAGCCCCAGCATTTT,CASSEVRTGGNQPQHF
NA,TRBJ2-7,TRBV7-6,many,TGTGCCAGCAGCTTCGCAGGGGAGGGGTACGAGCAGTACTTC,CASSFAGEGYEQYF
TRBD1,TRBJ1-1,TRBV11-2,NA,TGTGCCAGCAGCCAAGGGACAGGGGGCGAAGGGAGAACTGAAGCTTTCTTT,CASSQGTGGEGRTEAFF
NA,TRBJ1-2,TRBV13,once,TGTGCCAGCAGCCCAACAAACAGGGAAATTCGGTATGGCTACACCTTC,CASSPTNREIRYGYTF
TRBD1,TRBJ1-2,TRBV7-9,NA,TGTGCCAGCAGCTTAGGCCAGGGGGCGTACTATGGCTACACCTTC,CASSLGQGAYYGYTF
TRBD1,TRBJ2-1,TRBV4-1,NA,TGCGCCAGCAGCCCGCAGGGGACAGGAGTATACAATGAGCAGTTCTTC,CASSPQGTGVYNEQFF
TRBD1,TRBJ1-2,TRBV7-2,NA,TGTGCCAGCAGCTTAGAAACAGGGGTAAACTATGGCTACACCTTC,CASSLETGVNYGYTF
TRBD2,TRBJ2-3,TRBV29-1,once,TGCAGCGTATCTGCGGGGGGGCTTAATACGCAGTATTTT,CSVSAGGLNTQYF
TRBD1,TRBJ1-3,TRBV9,NA,TGTGCCAGCAGCGTCCTAGGACAGGGGGCTCGAGGCACCATATATTTT,CASSVLGQGARGTIYF